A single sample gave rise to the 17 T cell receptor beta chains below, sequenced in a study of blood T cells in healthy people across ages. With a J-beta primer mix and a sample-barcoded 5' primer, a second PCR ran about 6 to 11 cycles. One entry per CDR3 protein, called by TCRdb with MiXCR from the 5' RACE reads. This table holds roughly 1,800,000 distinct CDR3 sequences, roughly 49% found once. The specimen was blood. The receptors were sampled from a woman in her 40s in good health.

CDR3 sequence (DNA): TGCGCCAGCAGCCAAGAAGGCGGGGGCCTTTACAATGAGCAGTTCTTC. Translating gives CASSQEGGGLYNEQFF. This chain links TRBV4-3 with TRBJ2-1, with a tentative D call TRBD2 (7 bases). The germline V gene encodes CDR1 LGHNA and CDR2 YSLEER. Between the trimmed V and J ends, which lost 0 bases and 4 bases, there was a span of 13 bases. The CDR3 has 16 residues.

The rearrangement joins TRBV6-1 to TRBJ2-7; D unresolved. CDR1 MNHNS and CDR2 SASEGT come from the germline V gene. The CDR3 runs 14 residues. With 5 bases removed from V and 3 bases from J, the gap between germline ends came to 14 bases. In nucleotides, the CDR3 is TGTGCCAGCAGTCGAGCGCCATTCGGCTACGAGCAGTACTTC. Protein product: CASSRAPFGYEQYF.

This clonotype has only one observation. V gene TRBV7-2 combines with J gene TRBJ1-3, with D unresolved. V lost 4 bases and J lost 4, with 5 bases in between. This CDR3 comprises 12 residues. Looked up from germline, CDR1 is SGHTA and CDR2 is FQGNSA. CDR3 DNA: TGTGCCAGCAGCTCCGCGGGAAACACCATATATTTT. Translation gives CASSSAGNTIYF.

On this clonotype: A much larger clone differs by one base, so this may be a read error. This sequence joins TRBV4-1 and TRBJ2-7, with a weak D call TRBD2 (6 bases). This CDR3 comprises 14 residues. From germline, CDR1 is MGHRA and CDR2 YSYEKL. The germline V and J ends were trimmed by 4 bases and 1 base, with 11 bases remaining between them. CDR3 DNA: TGCGCCAGCAGCCCTCTAGCGAGATCCTACGAGCAGTACTTC. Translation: CASSPLARSYEQYF.

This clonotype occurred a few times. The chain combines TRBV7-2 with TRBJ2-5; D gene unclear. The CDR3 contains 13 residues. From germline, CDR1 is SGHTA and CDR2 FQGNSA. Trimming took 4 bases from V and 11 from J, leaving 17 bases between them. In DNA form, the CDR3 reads TGTGCCAGCAGCTCTTACAGAGCTGAAGAGCAGTACTTC. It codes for CASSSYRAEEQYF.

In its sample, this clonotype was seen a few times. Here the CDR3 reads CASSMVGGREKLFF. The DNA of the CDR3 is TGTGCCAGCAGCATGGTTGGAGGTCGGGAAAAACTGTTTTTT. This rearrangement joins TRBV5-5 to TRBJ1-4, with no clear D. The ends were cut back, 4 bases at V and 8 bases at J, with 15 bases in the middle. The CDR3 covers 14 residues. CDR1 is SGHKS, CDR2 YYEKEE, per germline (reference sequence).

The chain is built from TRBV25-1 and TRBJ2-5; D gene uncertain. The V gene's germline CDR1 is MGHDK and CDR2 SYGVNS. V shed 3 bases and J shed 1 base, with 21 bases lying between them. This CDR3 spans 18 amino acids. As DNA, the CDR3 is TGTGCCAGCAGTGACCTTCTGCTGGGGTCAGATTTCCAAGAGACCCAGTACTTC. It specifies CASSDLLLGSDFQETQYF.

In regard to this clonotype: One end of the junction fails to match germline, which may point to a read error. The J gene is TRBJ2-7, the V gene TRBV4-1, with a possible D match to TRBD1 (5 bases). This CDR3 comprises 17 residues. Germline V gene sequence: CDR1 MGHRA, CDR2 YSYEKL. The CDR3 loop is CASSQDRGSSYSHEQYF. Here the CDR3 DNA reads TGCGCCAGCAGCCAAGATAGGGGCAGCTCCTACTCCCACGAGCAGTACTTC.

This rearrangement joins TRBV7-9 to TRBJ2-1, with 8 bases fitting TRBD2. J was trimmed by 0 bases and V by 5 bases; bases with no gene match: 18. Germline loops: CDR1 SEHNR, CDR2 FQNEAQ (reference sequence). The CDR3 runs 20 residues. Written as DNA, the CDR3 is TGTGCCAGCAGCCAACCCCTAGCGGGTGACACTTCGAGCTCCTACAATGAGCAGTTCTTC. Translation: CASSQPLAGDTSSSYNEQFF.

The chain's CDR3 is CASRIQGEQHEQYF. CDR3 DNA sequence: TGTGCCAGCAGGATACAGGGGGAGCAACACGAGCAGTACTTC. The chain links TRBV7-2 to TRBJ2-7; 8 bases align to TRBD1. V was clipped by 6 bases and J by 5 bases; unmatched bases: 9. The CDR3 is 14 residues long. Germline CDR1 reads SGHTA; CDR2 reads FQGNSA.

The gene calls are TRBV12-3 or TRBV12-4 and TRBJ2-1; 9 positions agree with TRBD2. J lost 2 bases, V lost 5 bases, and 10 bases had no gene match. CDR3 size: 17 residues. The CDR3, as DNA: TGTGCCAGCAGTCCCCAGGGAGCGGGGGGCACCTACAATGAGCAGTTCTTC. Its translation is CASSPQGAGGTYNEQFF.

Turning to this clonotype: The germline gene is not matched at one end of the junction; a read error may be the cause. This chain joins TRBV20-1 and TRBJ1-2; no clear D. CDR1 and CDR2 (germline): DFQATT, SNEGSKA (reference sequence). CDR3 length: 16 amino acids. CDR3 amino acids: CGARDRAGPPNYGYTF. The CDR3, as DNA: TGCGGTGCTAGAGATCGGGCAGGCCCTCCTAACTATGGCTACACCTTC.

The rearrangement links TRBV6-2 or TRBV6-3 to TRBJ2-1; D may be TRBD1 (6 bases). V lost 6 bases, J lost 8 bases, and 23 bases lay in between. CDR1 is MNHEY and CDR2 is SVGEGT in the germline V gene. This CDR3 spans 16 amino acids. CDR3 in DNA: TGTGCCAGCAGGCGTCTTCGGGGACAAGGCTCGGATGAGCAGTTCTTC. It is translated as CASRRLRGQGSDEQFF.

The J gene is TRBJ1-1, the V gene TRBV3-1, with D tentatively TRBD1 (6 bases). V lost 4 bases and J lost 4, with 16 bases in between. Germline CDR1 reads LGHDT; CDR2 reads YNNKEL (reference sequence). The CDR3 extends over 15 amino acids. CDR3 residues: CASSPLIQGSTEAFF. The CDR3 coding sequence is TGTGCCAGCAGCCCACTTATACAGGGAAGCACTGAAGCTTTCTTT. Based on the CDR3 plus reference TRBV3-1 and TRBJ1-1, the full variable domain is DTAVSQTPKYLVTQMGNDKSIKCEQNLGHDTMYWYKQDSKKFLKIMFSYNNKELIINETVPNRFSPKSPDKAHLNLHINSLELGDSAVYFCASSPLIQGSTEAFFGQGTRLTVV.

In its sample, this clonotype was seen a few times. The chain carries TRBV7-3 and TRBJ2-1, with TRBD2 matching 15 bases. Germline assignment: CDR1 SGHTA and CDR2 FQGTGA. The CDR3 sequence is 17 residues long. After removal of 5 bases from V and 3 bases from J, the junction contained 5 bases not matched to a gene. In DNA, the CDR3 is TGTGCCAGCAGCCCCGGACTAGCGGGGGGGTTCTACAATGAGCAGTTCTTC. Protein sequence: CASSPGLAGGFYNEQFF.

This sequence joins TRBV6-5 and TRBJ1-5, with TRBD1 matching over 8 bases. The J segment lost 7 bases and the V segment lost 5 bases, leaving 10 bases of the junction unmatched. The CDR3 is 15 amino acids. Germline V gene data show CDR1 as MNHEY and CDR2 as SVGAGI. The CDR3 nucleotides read TGTGCCAGCAGTGAGGACAGGGCGAGGTCACAGCCCCAGCATTTT. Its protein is CASSEDRARSQPQHF.

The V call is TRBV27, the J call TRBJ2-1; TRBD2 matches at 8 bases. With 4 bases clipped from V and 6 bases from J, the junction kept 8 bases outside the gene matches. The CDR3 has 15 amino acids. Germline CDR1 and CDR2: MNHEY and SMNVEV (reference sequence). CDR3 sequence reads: CASSSPGGPSNEQFF. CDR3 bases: TGTGCCAGCAGTTCCCCGGGGGGGCCCTCCAATGAGCAGTTCTTC.